Shown below are 21 T cell receptor beta chains from a single sample sequenced in a study of T cells after yellow fever vaccination. TCRdb called the 5' RACE reads again in MiXCR, with one record for every CDR3 protein. In the table there are more than 300,000 distinct CDR3 sequences, approximately 12% of which are singletons. The sample here was CD4+ T cells sorted from PBMCs, taken 45 days after the yellow fever booster vaccination. The source of these receptors is a man aged 18 to 29 who received the YFV17D yellow fever vaccine.

The chain joins TRBV19 to TRBJ1-2; no clear D gene. The CDR3 is 13 residues long. Trimming stripped 6 bases from V and 7 bases from J, with 15 bases between. Germline V CDR1 and CDR2: LNHDA, SQIVND (reference sequence). In DNA, the CDR3 is TGTGCCAGTAGGGCGGAAAAAGTAGGTGGCTACACCTTC. Protein product: CASRAEKVGGYTF.

The chain links TRBV18 to TRBJ2-1, with 12 positions matching TRBD2. The CDR3 is 14 residues long. V was pared by 8 bases and J by 4 bases, with 3 bases of the junction left unmatched. CDR1 and CDR2 from the germline V gene are KGHSH and LQKENI. The CDR3 is CASTGLAGYNEQFF. CDR3 nucleotides: TGTGCCAGCACGGGACTAGCGGGTTACAATGAGCAGTTCTTC.

In its sample, this clonotype was seen many times. The J gene is TRBJ2-2, the V gene TRBV18, with TRBD1 identical over 10 bases. J was trimmed by 4 bases and V by 3 bases; bases with no gene match: 5. The CDR3 contains 16 residues. The germline V gene encodes CDR1 KGHSH and CDR2 LQKENI. CDR3 DNA sequence: TGTGCCAGCTCACCTACCGGGACAGGGGTCACCGGGGAGCTGTTTTTT. The encoded protein is CASSPTGTGVTGELFF.

This clonotype came up a few times. The chain is built from TRBV15 and TRBJ1-2; D may be TRBD1 (6 bases). Looked up from germline, CDR1 is LNHNV and CDR2 is YYDKDF (reference sequence). The CDR3 is made up of 14 amino acids. V lost 4 bases and J lost 4, with 13 bases in between. The CDR3 region is CATSTTGFPYGYTF. In DNA form, the CDR3 reads TGTGCCACCAGCACTACAGGGTTCCCCTATGGCTACACCTTC.

There are a few counts of this clonotype. The genes are TRBV29-1 and TRBJ2-3, with a possible D match to TRBD1 (5 bases). CDR3 length equals 18 residues. CDR1 SQVTM and CDR2 ANQGSEA come from the germline V gene. V was clipped by 1 base and J by 4 bases, with 24 bases between them. The CDR3 DNA follows: TGCAGCGTTGAAGGACTGGGGCAGGCCCTCCAGGGCGCAGATACGCAGTATTTT. Translating it yields CSVEGLGQALQGADTQYF.

This clonotype came up a few times. CDR3 sequence: CASSQEMGKRGTGELFF. The CDR3 DNA reads as TGCGCCAGCAGCCAAGAGATGGGCAAGCGGGGAACCGGGGAGCTGTTTTTT. The J gene is TRBJ2-2, the V gene TRBV4-3, with 7 bases lining up with TRBD2. The J segment lost 5 bases and the V segment lost 0 bases, leaving 9 bases of the junction unmatched. Germline loops: CDR1 LGHNA, CDR2 YSLEER. The CDR3 runs 17 residues.

V and J are TRBV6-1 and TRBJ2-1; 12 bases fit TRBD2. This CDR3 has 15 residues. The V gene end was trimmed by 2 bases and the J gene end by 6 bases; junction bases not matched to a gene: 2. CDR1 MNHNS and CDR2 SASEGT come from the germline V gene. Here the CDR3 reads CASSELAGGLNEQFF. The CDR3 bases are TGTGCCAGCAGTGAACTAGCGGGGGGGCTCAATGAGCAGTTCTTC.

V and J are TRBV30 and TRBJ2-5, with 9 bases fitting TRBD2. Germline V gene lookup returns CDR1 GTSNPN and CDR2 SVGIG (reference sequence). The CDR3 has 17 residues. V was clipped by 2 bases and J by 5 bases; unmatched bases: 15. The CDR3 nucleotides read TGTGCCTGGAGTAGCCCCTCCATAGCGGGGGCGCGGGAGACCCAGTACTTC. Translated: CAWSSPSIAGARETQYF.

At least ten counts were recorded for this clonotype. V is TRBV7-2 and J is TRBJ2-2; maybe TRBD2 (6 bases). Germline V gene lookup returns CDR1 SGHTA and CDR2 FQGNSA. Trimming pared 5 bases from V and 3 bases from J, leaving 10 bases between. This CDR3 contains 14 residues. DNA of the CDR3: TGTGCCAGCAGCAATCGGAGGGACACCGGGGAGCTGTTTTTT. Translation: CASSNRRDTGELFF.

This clonotype was seen a handful of times. V and J are TRBV2 and TRBJ2-1, with 8 bases that match TRBD2. CDR3 size: 14 residues. V lost 2 bases to trimming and J lost 5 bases; unmatched junction nucleotides: 2. Per germline, CDR1 SNHLY and CDR2 FYNNEI. In DNA, the CDR3 is TGTGCCAGCAGTGAAACTAGCGGAAACAATGAGCAGTTCTTC. Amino acids: CASSETSGNNEQFF.

This clonotype came up a few times. V is TRBV15 and J is TRBJ1-4, with D tentatively TRBD1 (6 bases). The CDR3 is made up of 15 amino acids. V was trimmed by 1 base and J by 9 bases, leaving 15 bases between them. Germline V gives CDR1 LNHNV, CDR2 YYDKDF (reference sequence). CDR3 amino acids: CATSRGGRGSQKLFF. The CDR3 DNA sequence: TGTGCCACCAGCAGAGGCGGCAGGGGTTCGCAAAAACTGTTTTTT.

The V call is TRBV9, the J call TRBJ1-6; D gene uncertain. The germline V gene has CDR1 SGDLS and CDR2 YYNGEE. Trimming removed 0 bases from V and 10 bases from J, with 5 bases in between. CDR3 length: 12 amino acids. The CDR3 DNA sequence: TGTGCCAGCAGCGTAGCTCAGTCACCCCTCCACTTT. Amino acids: CASSVAQSPLHF.

This clonotype was observed a few times. V usage is TRBV20-1 and J usage is TRBJ2-7; 8 positions agree with TRBD2. Trimming took 7 bases from V and 6 from J; bases not matched to a gene: 5. The CDR3 totals 11 residues. The germline V gene has CDR1 DFQATT and CDR2 SNEGSKA (reference sequence). The CDR3 sequence: CSGRTSTEQYV. CDR3 coding DNA: TGCAGTGGAAGGACTAGCACCGAGCAGTACGTC.

The sample holds a few counts of this clonotype. V usage is TRBV20-1 and J usage is TRBJ2-2, with 9 nucleotides matching TRBD1. V lost 7 bases and J lost 5; bases outside the gene matches: 8. The germline CDR1 and CDR2 sequences are DFQATT and SNEGSKA (reference sequence). The CDR3 length is 14 residues. CDR3 nucleotides: TGCAGTGTCTCGGGGACAGGGAGGACCGGGGAGCTGTTTTTT. Amino acid sequence: CSVSGTGRTGELFF.

This clonotype occurred a few times. The CDR3 coding sequence is TGTGCCAGCAGGAATCCGGTGACTAGCGGGGCCACAGATACGCAGTATTTT. Amino acid sequence: CASRNPVTSGATDTQYF. V gene TRBV6-2 or TRBV6-3 combines with J gene TRBJ2-3; 11 bases map to TRBD2. V lost 6 bases to trimming and J lost 2 bases; unmatched junction nucleotides: 10. The CDR3 is made up of 17 amino acids. Germline V CDR1 and CDR2: MNHEY, SVGEGT.

This clonotype was counted at least ten times. The rearrangement links TRBV5-1 to TRBJ2-3; TRBD1 is a possible D gene (6 bases). The CDR3 runs to 15 residues. V gave up 3 bases and J gave up 0 bases, with 11 bases separating them. Germline CDR1 reads SGHRS; CDR2 reads YFSETQ. CDR3 nucleotides: TGCGCCAGCAGCTATGGGACACCTAGCACAGATACGCAGTATTTT. Protein product: CASSYGTPSTDTQYF. Variable domain in full (rest from reference TRBV5-1 and TRBJ2-3): KAGVTQTPRYLIKTRGQQVTLSCSPISGHRSVSWYQQTPGQGLQFLFEYFSETQRNKGNFPGRFSGRQFSNSRSEMNVSTLELGDSALYLCASSYGTPSTDTQYFGPGTRLTVL.

In this sample, this clonotype turned up many times. This rearrangement joins TRBV7-6 to TRBJ2-5, with D maybe TRBD1 (6 bases). Germline values: CDR1 SGHVS, CDR2 FNYEAQ. The length of the CDR3 is 15 residues. The V end lost 1 base, the J end lost 3 bases, and 12 bases lay between the germline ends. CDR3 region: CASSLVQGPEETQYF. In DNA, the CDR3 is TGTGCCAGCAGCTTAGTTCAGGGGCCGGAAGAGACCCAGTACTTC.

Of note for this clonotype: A read error may produce the germline difference seen at one junction end. The chain joins TRBV12-3 or TRBV12-4 to TRBJ1-1; 7 bases agree with TRBD1. This CDR3 has 13 amino acids. CDR3 DNA sequence: TGTGCCAGCAGACCACAGGGACAGACTGATGCTTTCTTT. Protein product: CASRPQGQTDAFF.

This clonotype was counted a few times. CDR3 nucleotide sequence: TGTGCCAGCAGCGGGACAGGGAGATACGAGCAGTACTTC. This sequence encodes CASSGTGRYEQYF. The chain carries TRBV27 and TRBJ2-7; 9 bases fit TRBD1. The CDR3 loop spans 13 amino acids. Germline values: CDR1 MNHEY, CDR2 SMNVEV (reference sequence). The V and J ends lost 6 bases and 4 bases, in that order; junction bases with no gene match: 4.

This clonotype came up many times. The V and J genes are TRBV12-3 or TRBV12-4 and TRBJ2-1; 7 bases agree with TRBD1. With 4 bases clipped from V and 3 bases from J, the junction kept 6 bases outside the gene matches. This CDR3 has 15 residues. CDR3 coding DNA: TGTGCCAGCAGTTCCTACAGGGGAAACTACAATGAGCAGTTCTTC. Translation: CASSSYRGNYNEQFF.

This clonotype was seen a handful of times. CDR3 nucleotide sequence: TGTGCCAGCAGTTACGGACAGGTACATGAAGCTTTCTTT. It codes for CASSYGQVHEAFF. V is TRBV6-6 and J is TRBJ1-1; 7 bases align to TRBD1. Germline CDR1 and CDR2: MNHNY and SVGAGI (reference sequence). This CDR3 contains 13 residues. J gave up 7 bases and V 2 bases, and 4 bases lay outside the gene matches.